The 25 T cell receptor beta chains given below trace back to one sample, sequenced in a study of blood T cell repertoires in COVID-19. Data came from immunoSEQ multiplex PCR; TCRdb stores just in-frame clones and leaves some out. The table records 3,000 to 4,500 clones, 76% of them present only once. The sample was peripheral blood. Source of these receptors: a human donor in a cohort sampled during active COVID-19.

V is TRBV7-9 and J is TRBJ1-1, with D perhaps TRBD1 (5 bases). V lost 4 bases and J lost 1, with 13 bases in between. This CDR3 spans 15 amino acids. Germline V gene data show CDR1 as SEHNR and CDR2 as FQNEAQ (reference sequence). CDR3 coding DNA: TGTGCCAGCAGCTCCTCCCGACAGTGGAACACTGAAGCTTTCTTT. Its protein is CASSSSRQWNTEAFF.

V usage is TRBV4-3 and J usage is TRBJ1-4; the match to TRBD1 covers 10 bases. The CDR3 is 16 amino acids. J gave up 8 bases and V 1 base, and 7 bases lay outside the gene matches. The germline V gene encodes CDR1 LGHNA and CDR2 YSLEER. CDR3 loop: CASSQGYGTGDEKLFF. CDR3 in DNA: TGCGCCAGCAGCCAAGGATATGGGACAGGGGACGAAAAACTGTTTTTT.

V gene TRBV19 combines with J gene TRBJ1-1; D is unresolved. The germline gives CDR1 LNHDA, CDR2 SQIVND (reference sequence). The CDR3 loop spans 14 amino acids. Between the trimmed V and J ends, which lost 5 bases and 1 base, there was a span of 11 bases. CDR3 sequence (DNA): TGTGCCAGTAGTTCCCACGCGTCGAACACTGAAGCTTTCTTT. This translates into CASSSHASNTEAFF.

A few counts support this clone. V and J are TRBV7-9 and TRBJ1-1; the D gene is possibly TRBD1 (5 bases). This CDR3 has 13 amino acids. Deletions cut 9 bases from V and 1 base from J, with 12 bases between. Looked up from germline, CDR1 is SEHNR and CDR2 is FQNEAQ (reference sequence). CDR3 protein: CASETTANTEAFF. DNA for the CDR3: TGTGCCAGTGAGACGACAGCGAACACTGAAGCTTTCTTT.

Worth noting for this clone: Mismatch with germline at one junction end may stem from a read error. The chain has TRBV6-1 and TRBJ2-2; 7 positions agree with TRBD1. The CDR3 is 15 residues long. CDR1 MNHNS and CDR2 SASEGT come from the germline V gene. CDR3 sequence: CASREGTARKGELFF. The CDR3 nucleotides are TGTGCCAGCAGAGAAGGGACAGCCAGGAAGGGGGAGCTGTTTTTT.

V gene TRBV27 combines with J gene TRBJ1-4, with D possibly TRBD1 on 6 matching bases. V was pared by 7 bases and J by 6 bases, with 24 bases between. The length of the CDR3 is 17 residues. The germline V gene has CDR1 MNHEY and CDR2 SMNVEV (reference sequence). CDR3 bases: TGTGCCAGCACCCAATTTTTTAGGGGGACGCTAGATGAAAAACTGTTTTTT. Its protein is CASTQFFRGTLDEKLFF.

V and J are TRBV24-1 and TRBJ2-3; D not resolved. Germline V gene data show CDR1 as KGHDR and CDR2 as SFDVKD. The CDR3 is 11 amino acids. Trimming removed 9 bases at V and 4 bases at J, with 7 bases between. DNA of the CDR3: TGTGCCACCCAAGAGGCAGATACGCAGTATTTT. Translated: CATQEADTQYF.

The V and J genes are TRBV6-1 and TRBJ2-6; TRBD2 is a possible D gene (5 bases). The CDR3 extends over 15 amino acids. V dropped 3 bases and J dropped 0 bases, with 6 bases sitting between them. Germline loops: CDR1 MNHNS, CDR2 SASEGT. CDR3 sequence reads: CASSDEGSGANVLTF. In DNA form, the CDR3 reads TGTGCCAGCAGTGACGAGGGCTCTGGGGCCAACGTCCTGACTTTC.

This chain joins TRBV4-3 and TRBJ2-3, with TRBD2 matching 7 bases. The CDR3 loop spans 18 amino acids. Germline trimming cut 4 bases from V and 3 bases from J; bases unmatched to any gene: 16. In germline, CDR1 is LGHNA, CDR2 YSLEER. CDR3 DNA: TGCGCCAGCAGCCCCGCCTTGGGGTTGGCGGGAGCGACAGATACGCAGTATTTT. Translated: CASSPALGLAGATDTQYF.

The chain has TRBV7-2 and TRBJ2-2, with 10 bases identical to TRBD2. J was trimmed by 4 bases and V by 1 base; bases with no gene match: 3. Germline loops: CDR1 SGHTA, CDR2 FQGNSA. The CDR3 has 16 amino acids. CDR3 residues: CASSLVSGRGTGELFF. The CDR3 coding sequence is TGTGCCAGCAGCTTAGTAAGCGGGAGGGGCACCGGGGAGCTGTTTTTT.

The chain couples TRBV6-1 to TRBJ2-5; D is unresolved. Trimming took 2 bases from V and 4 from J, leaving 8 bases between them. The CDR3 consists of 13 residues. The germline V gene has CDR1 MNHNS and CDR2 SASEGT. CDR3 loop: CASSENEVETQYF. CDR3 DNA sequence: TGTGCCAGCAGTGAAAATGAGGTAGAGACCCAGTACTTC.

The V call is TRBV5-4, the J call TRBJ2-4; 10 bases are a match to TRBD1. Trimming took 4 bases from V and 6 from J; bases not matched to a gene: 10. The CDR3 runs to 16 residues. In germline, CDR1 is SGHNT, CDR2 YYREEE (reference sequence). CDR3: CASSTGQGDRPNIQYF. The CDR3 DNA reads TGTGCCAGCAGCACCGGACAGGGGGACCGGCCAAACATTCAGTACTTC.

This clone was counted between two and nine times. The V and J genes are TRBV5-1 and TRBJ2-1; D is unclear. The germline gives CDR1 SGHRS, CDR2 YFSETQ. V gave up 1 base and J gave up 1 base, with 9 bases separating them. There are 15 residues in the CDR3. In DNA form, the CDR3 reads TGCGCCAGCAGCTTGTCTGTACAATCCTACAATGAGCAGTTCTTC. Translation gives CASSLSVQSYNEQFF.

V gene TRBV9 combines with J gene TRBJ1-6; TRBD1 might be the D (6 bases). The V end was cut by 3 bases, the J end by 5 bases, with 9 bases between. There are 14 residues in the CDR3. Germline loops: CDR1 SGDLS, CDR2 YYNGEE. In DNA form, the CDR3 reads TGTGCCAGCAGCGGGGGGACAAATAATTCACCCCTCCACTTT. It codes for CASSGGTNNSPLHF.

This clone was seen only once. The chain is built from TRBV19 and TRBJ2-3, with 12 bases identical to TRBD2. Losses at the gene ends were 3 bases for V and 9 bases for J; bases not matched to a gene: 7. The CDR3 sequence is 15 residues long. Germline CDR1 reads LNHDA; CDR2 reads SQIVND (reference sequence). In DNA form, the CDR3 reads TGTGCCAGTAGTATTGAGACTAGCGGGAGTGCCACGCAGTATTTT. Its protein is CASSIETSGSATQYF.

V usage is TRBV7-2 and J usage is TRBJ1-6, with D possibly being TRBD1 (6 bases). V lost 5 bases and J lost 0, with 11 bases in between. The CDR3 consists of 16 residues. Looked up from germline, CDR1 is SGHTA and CDR2 is FQGNSA. CDR3 bases: TGTGCCAGCAGCCAACGACAGGTCTCCTATAATTCACCCCTCCACTTT. This sequence encodes CASSQRQVSYNSPLHF.

The chain employs TRBV2 and TRBJ2-5, with TRBD2 identical over 10 bases. CDR1 and CDR2 from the germline V gene are SNHLY and FYNNEI. With 7 bases clipped from V and 10 bases from J, the junction kept 15 bases outside the gene matches. CDR3 length: 15 amino acids. This CDR3 is CASTPRASGGGGQYF. In DNA form, the CDR3 reads TGTGCCAGCACCCCGAGGGCTAGCGGGGGCGGGGGCCAGTACTTC.

The chain combines TRBV6-1 with TRBJ1-2; D not certain. The CDR3 is made up of 14 amino acids. The V and J ends lost 2 bases and 2 bases respectively, with 9 bases between them. Germline CDR1 and CDR2: MNHNS and SASEGT. The CDR3 coding sequence is TGTGCCAGCAGTGAAATCTCTGTCAACTATGGCTACACCTTC. It codes for CASSEISVNYGYTF.

This clone was detected once. The chain uses TRBV29-1 and TRBJ1-1; D ambiguous. From germline, CDR1 is SQVTM and CDR2 ANQGSEA. With 5 bases removed from V and 8 bases from J, the gap between germline ends came to 12 bases. This CDR3 region has 11 residues. CDR3 amino acids: CSVHSAGEAFF. In DNA, the CDR3 is TGCAGCGTTCATTCCGCGGGAGAAGCTTTCTTT. Using reference TRBV29-1 and TRBJ1-1 for the parts outside the CDR3, the full variable domain is SAVISQKPSRDICQRGTSLTIQCQVDSQVTMMFWYRQQPGQSLTLIATANQGSEATYESGFVIDKFPISRPNLTFSTLTVSNMSPEDSSIYLCSVHSAGEAFFGQGTRLTVV.

The rearrangement uses TRBV27 and TRBJ2-2, with D perhaps matching TRBD1 (6 bases). V lost 5 bases to trimming and J lost 2 bases, with 21 bases between them. Germline values: CDR1 MNHEY, CDR2 SMNVEV (reference sequence). The CDR3 covers 18 residues. The CDR3, as DNA: TGTGCCAGCAGTATAGACGGGCTAGGACAGCCTAACACCGGGGAGCTGTTTTTT. It yields the protein CASSIDGLGQPNTGELFF.

The genes are TRBV6-2 or TRBV6-3 and TRBJ1-2; 7 nucleotides align to TRBD1. The V segment lost 3 bases and the J segment 4 bases; nucleotides outside the gene matches: 20. The CDR3 loop spans 19 amino acids. Germline CDR1 reads MNHEY; CDR2 reads SVGEGT. The CDR3: CASSYGQKLRQGWSYGYTF. CDR3 sequence (DNA): TGTGCCAGCAGTTATGGTCAAAAGCTCCGACAGGGTTGGAGCTATGGCTACACCTTC.

This clone was detected only once. This rearrangement joins TRBV4-2 to TRBJ1-3; 7 nucleotides line up with TRBD1. The V gene end was trimmed by 0 bases and the J gene end by 4 bases; junction bases not matched to a gene: 3. Looked up from germline, CDR1 is LGHNA and CDR2 is YNFKEQ. The length of the CDR3 is 15 residues. CDR3 nucleotide sequence: TGTGCCAGCAGCCAAGAGGAGGGGGCGGGAAACACCATATATTTT. Its translation is CASSQEEGAGNTIYF.

The V call is TRBV19, the J call TRBJ2-2, with D maybe TRBD2 (6 bases). This CDR3 has 14 amino acids. Germline values: CDR1 LNHDA, CDR2 SQIVND (reference sequence). Trimming took 7 bases from V and 6 from J, leaving 15 bases between them. CDR3 in amino acids: CASTTLGGSGELFF. The CDR3 nucleotides are TGTGCCAGTACCACGTTGGGGGGATCCGGGGAGCTGTTTTTT.

The chain couples TRBV23-1 to TRBJ2-7; possibly TRBD1 for D (5 bases). TRBV23-1 is an ORF, with its function uncertain. The CDR3 runs to 19 residues. The V end lost 0 bases, the J end lost 0 bases, and 21 bases lay between the germline ends. CDR3 sequence reads: CASSQSPPRQLKSSYEQYF. The CDR3, as DNA: TGCGCCAGCAGTCAATCCCCCCCGCGACAGTTAAAAAGCTCCTACGAGCAGTACTTC.

V is TRBV28 and J is TRBJ2-7; 7 bases align to TRBD1. Germline lookup yields CDR1 MDHEN and CDR2 SYDVKM. The J segment lost 1 base and the V segment lost 7 bases, leaving 10 bases of the junction unmatched. The CDR3 extends over 15 amino acids. CDR3 amino acids: CASTKTGSGSYEQYF. CDR3 nucleotides: TGTGCCAGCACCAAGACAGGGTCAGGGTCCTACGAGCAGTACTTC.